The sequence of this TCR beta chain was determined in a study of cytomegalovirus exposure and HLA in healthy donors. Study-level points and caveats: An assumption of roughly uniform sequencing depth across donors underlay the presence/absence analyses. Specificity of a few CMV-associated chains for CMV antigens was verified in vitro. A missense DCLRE1C variant was associated with V- and J-gene trimming of TCR beta chains in a later analysis, and an independent cohort replicated the association. A previous analysis found most TCR beta V segments productive roughly 87% or roughly 30% of the time.

The PCR ran on 60 Vbeta and 13 Jbeta primers. Sequenced by immunoSEQ multiplex PCR; TCRdb stores in-frame clones only, minus some. Of some 110,000 clones in the sample, 76% are singletons; the top ten hold around 8.8%. As concerns this clone: What it binds is unknown.

V was pared by 4 bases and J by 4 bases, with 13 bases between. The germline V gene encodes CDR1 SQVTM and CDR2 ANQGSEA. The CDR3 is 14 amino acids. The sequenced sample was PBMCs. The TCR comes from a man in his forties in good health and CMV-seropositive. The chain uses TRBV29-1 and TRBJ2-2, with D tentatively TRBD2 (6 bases). The CDR3 reads CSVGWRGGTGELFF. CDR3 coding DNA: TGCAGCGTTGGATGGCGGGGCGGCACCGGGGAGCTGTTTTTT.